The clone carrying this T cell receptor beta chain was recorded many times. Antigen: not known. The entry originates in a study of T cells after yellow fever vaccination. Study-level results: Reappearance after the booster was seen for most primary-vaccination clones, at 95% to 96% CD4 and less than 90% CD8. Across the CD4 and CD8 compartments, a small share of clonotypes was present in both.

It was through 5'RACE template switching that TCR cDNA was made, with a universal primer site and UMIs added. TCRdb re-called the 5' RACE reads through MiXCR, storing one row per CDR3 protein. The sample includes more than 300,000 distinct CDR3 sequences, approximately 4.3% of them seen just once. There are 16 residues in the CDR3. Germline lookup yields CDR1 SNHLY and CDR2 FYNNEI. V gave up 4 bases and J gave up 10 bases; unmatched junction bases: 11. The sequence derives from a man between 18 and 29 years old who received the YFV17D yellow fever vaccine. The specimen comprised PBMCs, sampled 15 days after the yellow fever booster vaccination. The chain is built from TRBV2 and TRBJ1-6; 9 bases align to TRBD1. CDR3 sequence reads: CASSGSRDREGSPLHF. CDR3 nucleotide sequence: TGTGCCAGCAGTGGGTCCCGGGACAGGGAGGGGTCACCCCTCCACTTT.